Listed below are T cell receptor beta chains from one sample, sequenced in a study of cytomegalovirus exposure and HLA in healthy donors. Profiled with immunoSEQ multiplex PCR; TCRdb holds only in-frame clones, not every one. The sample shows about 200,000 clones, 65% to 85% of them seen only once. The sequencing input was PBMCs. The receptors stem from a boy younger than 10 in good health and CMV-seronegative. The CDR3 runs from the conserved cysteine through the conserved F or W. The D gene is left open where the match is weak. Expanded clones get a size class; other rows say once, few or many, or leave the size out.

cdr3_nt cdr3_aa clone_size j_call v_call d_call
TGTGCCAGCGTCGGACAGGGGGCCAACGAGCAGTACTTC CASVGQGANEQYF - TRBJ2-7 TRBV7-2 TRBD1
TGTGCCAGCAGCCACCAGGGGGCTACTAATGAAAAACTGTTTTTT CASSHQGATNEKLFF - TRBJ1-4 TRBV4-2 TRBD1
TGTGCCAGCAGCTCAGGGGGCCAATTGTTTTTT CASSSGGQLFF - TRBJ1-4 TRBV7-2 TRBD1
TGTGCCAGCAGCTTAGGATCCCCGGGACAGGGTGAGCATTTT CASSLGSPGQGEHF - TRBJ1-5 TRBV7-3 TRBD1
TGTGCCAGCAGCTTTTCAGGGGTCGCGGATCTAGGAAACACCATATATTTT CASSFSGVADLGNTIYF once TRBJ1-3 TRBV7-9 -
TGTGCCAGCAGTCCGGGGACCCGGGAGGCCCAGTACTTC CASSPGTREAQYF - TRBJ2-5 TRBV27 TRBD2
TGTGCCAGCAGCTGGCCTCGGGATGAGCAGTTCTTC CASSWPRDEQFF - TRBJ2-1 TRBV5-6 -
TGTGCCAGCAGTGGCCCGTTATTAGCGGGGGTCACAGATACGCAGTATTTT CASSGPLLAGVTDTQYF - TRBJ2-3 TRBV6-1 TRBD2
TGTGCCAGCAGCTCACTAGTTCCGGGGGAGCTGTTTTTT CASSSLVPGELFF - TRBJ2-2 TRBV5-6 -
TGTGCCAGCAGCGGGGGGGGGTCTAGCTTCTCCTACGAGCAGTACTTC CASSGGGSSFSYEQYF - TRBJ2-7 TRBV11-2 TRBD2
TGTGCCAGCAGGAAACAGCTTGGAGATACGCAGTATTTT CASRKQLGDTQYF - TRBJ2-3 TRBV6-1 -
TGTGCCAGTAGAACGCTGGGAAAATTGAGGGCTGGTACCGCTTTCTTT CASRTLGKLRAGTAFF - TRBJ1-1 TRBV19 -
TGTGCCAGCAGCTTGACAGGTGGCTACACCTTC CASSLTGGYTF - TRBJ1-2 TRBV5-6 -
TGTGCCAGCAGTGCAAGTAAACTAGCGGACTATTACAATGAGCAGTTCTTC CASSASKLADYYNEQFF - TRBJ2-1 TRBV2 TRBD2
TGTGCCAGCAGCGTAGGGGGACTAGCGGGGGGAGGGCAAGAGACCCAGTACTTC CASSVGGLAGGGQETQYF - TRBJ2-5 TRBV9 TRBD2
TGCAGTGCCCCCCAGTCCGAGACCCAGTACTTC CSAPQSETQYF few TRBJ2-5 TRBV20-1 -
TGTGCCAGTAGTACCGCAGGACAGTCCTATGGCTACACCTTC CASSTAGQSYGYTF - TRBJ1-2 TRBV19 -
TGTGCCAGCAGCTTAGGTGGATACCCAGGCTATGGCTACACCTTC CASSLGGYPGYGYTF - TRBJ1-2 TRBV7-9 -
TGTGCCAGCAGCCCTAGCGGGGGGACTTACGAGCAGTACTTC CASSPSGGTYEQYF - TRBJ2-7 TRBV7-9 TRBD2
TGTGCCAGCAGCGCGAGCGGGGGGGAGACCCAGTACTTC CASSASGGETQYF - TRBJ2-5 TRBV7-3 TRBD2
TGTGCCAGCAGCGTAGGGATCGGGGAGCAGTACTTC CASSVGIGEQYF - TRBJ2-7 TRBV9 -
TGTGCCAGCAGCTCAACACTACTACACCCCGGGACAGGGGGTTCACCCCTCCACTTT CASSSTLLHPGTGGSPLHF - TRBJ1-6 TRBV5-6 TRBD1
TGTGCCAGCAGCCCTCGGGACAGGCTTAACTATGGCTACACCTTC CASSPRDRLNYGYTF - TRBJ1-2 TRBV5-4 TRBD1
TGTGCCAGCAGCCGGGACAGGGGTGAAAAACTGTTTTTT CASSRDRGEKLFF - TRBJ1-4 TRBV7-8 TRBD1
TGTGCCAGCAGCTTAAGGGAAGGTTCAGCGGCCGGGGAGCTGTTTTTT CASSLREGSAAGELFF - TRBJ2-2 TRBV7-2 -
TGTGCCAGCAGTTACTACTCTGCGACAGATAGACATGGCTACACCTTC CASSYYSATDRHGYTF - TRBJ1-2 TRBV6-5 -
TGCGCCAGCAGCTTAAATAGTCGGGGACAGGGTGGGCGAGGCTCCTACAATGAGCAGTTCTTC CASSLNSRGQGGRGSYNEQFF few TRBJ2-1 TRBV5-1 TRBD1
TGTGCCAGCAGCTTAGCGTATGGCAGTTCCTACGAGCAGTACTTC CASSLAYGSSYEQYF - TRBJ2-7 TRBV7-2 -
TGTGCCAGCAGCCCCCAGAAACGGGGGGCCTCCTACAATGAGCAGTTCTTC CASSPQKRGASYNEQFF - TRBJ2-1 TRBV7-9 -
TGCAGCGTTGAAGATCTTTTCGGGAGCGGACAAGAGACCCAGTACTTC CSVEDLFGSGQETQYF once TRBJ2-5 TRBV29-1 -